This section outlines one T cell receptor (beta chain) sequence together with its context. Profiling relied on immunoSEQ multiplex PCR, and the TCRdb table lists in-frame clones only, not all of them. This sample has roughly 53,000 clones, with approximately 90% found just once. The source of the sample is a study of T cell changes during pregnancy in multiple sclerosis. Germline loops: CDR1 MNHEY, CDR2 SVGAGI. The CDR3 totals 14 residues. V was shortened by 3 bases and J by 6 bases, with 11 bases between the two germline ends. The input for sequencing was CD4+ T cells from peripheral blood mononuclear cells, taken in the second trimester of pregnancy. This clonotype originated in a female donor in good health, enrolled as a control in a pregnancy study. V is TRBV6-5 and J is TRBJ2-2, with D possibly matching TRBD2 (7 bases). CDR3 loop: CASSYSGGPGELFF. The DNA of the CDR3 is TGTGCCAGCAGTTATTCGGGGGGCCCCGGGGAGCTGTTTTTT.